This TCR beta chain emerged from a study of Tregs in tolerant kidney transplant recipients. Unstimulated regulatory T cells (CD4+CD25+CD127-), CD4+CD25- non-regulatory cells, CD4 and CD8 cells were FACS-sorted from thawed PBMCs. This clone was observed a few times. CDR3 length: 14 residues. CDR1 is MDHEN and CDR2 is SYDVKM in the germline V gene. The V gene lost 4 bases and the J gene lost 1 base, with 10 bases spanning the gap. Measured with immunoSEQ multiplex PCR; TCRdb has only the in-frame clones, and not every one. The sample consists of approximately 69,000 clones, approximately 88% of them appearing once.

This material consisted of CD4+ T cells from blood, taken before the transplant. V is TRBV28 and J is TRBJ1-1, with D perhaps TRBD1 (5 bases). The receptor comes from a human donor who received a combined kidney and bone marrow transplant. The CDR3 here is CASSSGRGNTEAFF. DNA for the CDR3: TGTGCCAGCAGTTCAGGTAGGGGGAACACTGAAGCTTTCTTT.